Listed here are 10 T cell receptor beta chains from one sample, sequenced in a study of CD8+ T cells in alopecia areata. Treatment here: oral pan-JAK inhibitor, 5-10 mg twice daily. Extraction and reverse transcription of RNA yielded cDNA as the sequencing template. This table comes from immunoSEQ multiplex PCR, and its TCRdb copy is limited to in-frame clones, with some not included. Seen here are approximately 200,000 clones, around 60% observed once, and the top ten hold 3% to 3.5%. The sequencing used CD4+ T cells sorted from blood, collected at week 4, from a patient treated with tofacitinib. The receptors derive from a human donor with alopecia areata.

CDR3 sequence (DNA): TGTGCCTGGAGTGTAGGGCTAGCGGGGGAAGAGGCCCCCCAGTACTTC. It is translated as CAWSVGLAGEEAPQYF. V is TRBV30 and J is TRBJ2-5; 10 nucleotides match TRBD2. CDR3 length: 16 amino acids. The germline V gene has CDR1 GTSNPN and CDR2 SVGIG (reference sequence). V dropped 0 bases and J dropped 9; count of bases not matched to a gene: 13.

The chain has TRBV29-1 and TRBJ2-2; no clear D. CDR3 size: 14 residues. The germline CDR1 and CDR2 sequences are SQVTM and ANQGSEA. The V end was cut by 1 base, the J end by 6 bases, with 12 bases between. CDR3 nucleotide sequence: TGCAGCGTTGAAGCTATTCTGGGTTCCGGGGAGCTGTTTTTT. It codes for CSVEAILGSGELFF.

The chain has TRBV5-1 and TRBJ2-6, with D hard to call. CDR1 is SGHRS and CDR2 is YFSETQ in the germline V gene. V shed 4 bases and J shed 1 base, with 12 bases lying between them. This CDR3 has 16 amino acids. The CDR3 sequence is CASSPPTTSGANVLTF. CDR3 DNA sequence: TGCGCCAGCAGCCCACCAACTACATCTGGGGCCAACGTCCTGACTTTC.

The genes are TRBV13 and TRBJ1-5; D uncertain. The CDR3 extends over 16 amino acids. Between the trimmed V and J ends, which lost 5 bases and 1 base, there was a span of 15 bases. Germline lookup yields CDR1 PRHDT and CDR2 FYEKMQ (reference sequence). CDR3 residues: CASSEKGVLSNQPQHF. The CDR3 DNA follows: TGTGCCAGCAGCGAGAAGGGAGTTCTGAGCAATCAGCCCCAGCATTTT.

This rearrangement joins TRBV5-4 to TRBJ2-5; D possibly corresponds to TRBD1 (5 bases). This CDR3 spans 13 amino acids. V shed 1 base and J shed 5 bases, with 9 bases lying between them. In germline, CDR1 is SGHNT, CDR2 YYREEE (reference sequence). The CDR3 loop reads CASSLTQGETQYF. The CDR3 coding sequence is TGTGCCAGCAGCTTGACGCAGGGTGAGACCCAGTACTTC.

This chain joins TRBV29-1 and TRBJ2-5; D tentatively fits TRBD1 or TRBD2 (6 bases each). The germline gives CDR1 SQVTM, CDR2 ANQGSEA. This CDR3 comprises 14 residues. V was trimmed by 4 bases and J by 5 bases, leaving 17 bases between them. In DNA form, the CDR3 reads TGCAGCGTTGTGCCGGGGGCAAATTGGGAGACCCAGTACTTC. Its translation is CSVVPGANWETQYF.

The rearrangement joins TRBV13 to TRBJ2-2; D call uncertain. Trimming took off 8 bases at V and 4 bases at J, with 14 bases between the two ends. The CDR3 covers 14 residues. The V gene's germline CDR1 is PRHDT and CDR2 FYEKMQ (reference sequence). The CDR3 DNA reads as TGTGCCAGCGGAGTACGACTTTTCACCGGGGAGCTGTTTTTT. It translates to CASGVRLFTGELFF. Full variable domain (rest looked up from reference TRBV13 and TRBJ2-2): AAGVIQSPRHLIKEKRETATLKCYPIPRHDTVYWYQQGPGQDPQFLISFYEKMQSDKGSIPDRFSAQQFSDYHSELNMSSLELGDSALYFCASGVRLFTGELFFGEGSRLTVL.

The sample holds a few counts of this clone. This sequence joins TRBV14 and TRBJ2-3; 12 positions match TRBD2. Germline assignment: CDR1 SGHDN and CDR2 FVKESK. This CDR3 has 17 amino acids. Trimming at V came to 2 bases and at J to 3 bases, leaving 6 bases not matched to a gene. CDR3 protein: CASSQRLAGGPTDTQYF. The CDR3, as DNA: TGTGCCAGCAGCCAACGGCTAGCGGGGGGGCCAACAGATACGCAGTATTTT.

The table lists this clone with a few counts. CDR3 residues: CASSEFSGDEQFF. CDR3 nucleotide sequence: TGTGCCAGCAGTGAGTTCTCGGGTGATGAGCAGTTCTTC. The rearrangement links TRBV2 to TRBJ2-1, with D uncertain. CDR1 is SNHLY and CDR2 is FYNNEI in the germline V gene. The CDR3 has 13 amino acids. The V gene lost 3 bases and the J gene lost 8 bases, with 11 bases spanning the gap.

The V call is TRBV29-1, the J call TRBJ1-4; the match to TRBD1 covers 12 bases. The ends lost 4 bases at V and 2 bases at J; junction bases unmatched: 5. The germline V gene has CDR1 SQVTM and CDR2 ANQGSEA. The CDR3 sequence is 16 residues long. CDR3: CSVGGTGGGTNEKLFF. The CDR3 coding sequence is TGCAGCGTTGGAGGGACAGGGGGCGGCACTAATGAAAAACTGTTTTTT.